This TCR beta chain was captured in a study of HIV-infected patients and healthy controls. One entry per CDR3 protein, called by TCRdb with MiXCR from the 5' RACE reads. The sample lists around 67,000 distinct CDR3 sequences, approximately 15% occurring once. CDR1 is SQVTM and CDR2 is ANQGSEA in the germline V gene. The CDR3 sequence is 14 residues long. V was pared by 4 bases and J by 0 bases, with 10 bases between. The sequencing sample was made of CD4+ T cells from blood. The clonotype comes from a human donor in good health. This chain connects TRBV29-1 to TRBJ1-3; no firm D call. The CDR3 protein is CSVGPLNSGNTIYF. The CDR3 DNA reads TGCAGCGTTGGACCACTTAACTCTGGAAACACCATATATTTT.